These 6 T cell receptor beta chains share one sample of origin, sequenced in a study of human T cells and chemical hapten exposure. TCRdb reanalysed the RACE reads using MiXCR and keeps one entry per CDR3 protein. The data hold approximately 350,000 distinct CDR3 sequences, with over 6% observed a single time. The time point is: patch test 2, 6 weeks after DPC sensitization. Treatment of the sample: therapeutic diphenylcyclopropenone sensitization with weekly scalp DPC. The starting material was whole blood, obtained in connection with sensitization to the hapten diphenylcyclopropenone (DPC). The receptors shown here come from a woman aged 18-30 years with alopecia areata. Some clones in this sample may be carry-over from other donors' samples.

This clonotype turned up a few times. The chain uses TRBV11-2 and TRBJ2-3, with a weak D call TRBD1 (5 bases). This CDR3 has 13 residues. V was cut by 5 bases and J by 3 bases, with 9 bases left in between. Germline V gene sequence: CDR1 SGHAT, CDR2 FQNNGV. For the CDR3, the DNA is TGTGCCAGCAGCGCACAGGTAACAGATACGCAGTATTTT. Translating it yields CASSAQVTDTQYF.

This clonotype turned up a few times. The V gene is TRBV18, the J gene TRBJ2-5, with TRBD2 as a possible D gene (6 bases). Germline assignment: CDR1 KGHSH and CDR2 LQKENI. This CDR3 is 15 amino acids long. Deletions cut 4 bases from V and 5 bases from J, with 17 bases between. The CDR3 DNA follows: TGTGCCAGCTCACGGGACTCTAGCAGCGGGGAGACCCAGTACTTC. It translates to CASSRDSSSGETQYF. The full variable domain, its missing parts supplied by reference TRBV18 and TRBJ2-5, is NAGVMQNPRHLVRRRGQEARLRCSPMKGHSHVYWYRQLPEEGLKFMVYLQKENIIDESGMPKERFSAEFPKEGPSILRIQQVVRGDSAAYFCASSRDSSSGETQYFGPGTRLLVL.

The table lists this clonotype with a few counts. The V call is TRBV12-3 or TRBV12-4, the J call TRBJ1-3, with D unclear. This CDR3 has 15 residues. V shed 3 bases and J shed 0 bases, with 9 bases lying between them. In nucleotides, the CDR3 is TGTGCCAGCAGTTTTACGGCCGACTCTGGAAACACCATATATTTT. This codes for CASSFTADSGNTIYF.

This clonotype has ten or more counts. The rearrangement joins TRBV18 to TRBJ1-1, with TRBD1 matching over 9 bases. Germline trimming cut 3 bases from V and 5 bases from J; bases unmatched to any gene: 1. Germline V CDR1 and CDR2: KGHSH, LQKENI. CDR3 length: 13 amino acids. This chain's CDR3 is CASSPGQGTEAFF. In DNA, the CDR3 is TGTGCCAGCTCACCGGGACAGGGAACTGAAGCTTTCTTT.

This clonotype was observed many times. The chain joins TRBV5-6 to TRBJ1-1; TRBD1 might be the D (6 bases). Germline values: CDR1 SGHDT, CDR2 YYEEEE. The CDR3 runs to 14 residues. V lost 4 bases, J lost 4 bases, and 14 bases lay in between. The CDR3, as DNA: TGTGCCAGCAGCCTATACAGGGAGTCCACTGAAGCTTTCTTT. It is translated as CASSLYRESTEAFF. Looking up the rest from reference TRBV5-6 and TRBJ1-1 gives the full variable domain: DAGVTQSPTHLIKTRGQQVTLRCSPKSGHDTVSWYQQALGQGPQFIFQYYEEEERQRGNFPDRFSGHQFPNYSSELNVNALLLGDSALYLCASSLYRESTEAFFGQGTRLTVV.

The V call is TRBV12-3 or TRBV12-4, the J call TRBJ2-7, with 8 bases identical to TRBD1. The junction had 13 bases not matched to a gene; V was cut back by 8 bases and J by 4 bases. CDR3 length: 15 amino acids. DNA for the CDR3: TGTGCCAGCCGAGATAAGGACAGGGTCGGGTACGAGCAGTACTTC. Protein product: CASRDKDRVGYEQYF.